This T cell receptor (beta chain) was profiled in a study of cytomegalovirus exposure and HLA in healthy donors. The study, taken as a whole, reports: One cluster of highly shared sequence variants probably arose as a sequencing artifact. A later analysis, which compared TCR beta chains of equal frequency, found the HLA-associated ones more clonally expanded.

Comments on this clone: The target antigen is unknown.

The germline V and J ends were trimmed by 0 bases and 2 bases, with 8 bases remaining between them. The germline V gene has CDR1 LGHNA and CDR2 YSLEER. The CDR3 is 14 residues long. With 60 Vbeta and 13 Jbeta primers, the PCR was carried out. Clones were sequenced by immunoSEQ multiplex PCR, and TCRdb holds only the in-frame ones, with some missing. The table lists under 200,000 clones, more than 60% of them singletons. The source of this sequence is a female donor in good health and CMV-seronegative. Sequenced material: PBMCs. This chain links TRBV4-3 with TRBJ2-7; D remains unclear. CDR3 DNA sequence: TGCGCCAGCAGCCAAGATAGAGTCACCTACGAGCAGTACTTC. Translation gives CASSQDRVTYEQYF.